This T cell receptor beta chain was recorded in a study of OX40 agonist ivuxolimab in advanced cancers. The repertoire was sequenced with immunoSEQ multiplex PCR; TCRdb's copy has only in-frame clones and lacks some. The sample has roughly 67,000 clones; roughly 80% are singletons. The CDR3 totals 15 residues. Germline V gives CDR1 SGHTA, CDR2 FQGNSA. The ends lost 4 bases at V and 4 bases at J; junction bases unmatched: 4. The chain links TRBV7-2 to TRBJ1-5, with 10 positions matching TRBD1. This receptor was taken from an adult with an advanced solid tumor such as melanoma, head and neck, liver or kidney cancer. Sample: CD4+ or CD8+ T cells sorted from blood, taken in a trial of the OX40 agonist ivuxolimab. Here the CDR3 DNA reads TGTGCCAGCAGCTCGACAGGGGGCGCGAATCAGCCCCAGCATTTT. Protein: CASSSTGGANQPQHF.